This TCR beta chain comes out of a study of regulatory T cells in long-lasting Graves disease. Time point in this sample: newly diagnosed GD, antithyroid drugs for less than 3 months. RNA isolated from PBMCs was used to make the TCR library. At least ten counts were recorded for this clonotype. Sequencing libraries for TCR beta were prepared with iRepertoire HTBI primers and Arm-PCR of CDR3 regions. TCRdb reanalysed the multiplex PCR reads using MiXCR and keeps one entry per CDR3 protein. The sample has around 500,000 distinct CDR3 sequences, less than 15% seen once. The same sample was also used in a study of T cells in Graves' hyperthyroidism and ophthalmopathy. This second study says: Aged 18 to 65, the patients had hyperthyroidism that was newly diagnosed and had lasted under 2 months.

This clonotype originated in a man aged 30-40 years with Graves disease. The source was peripheral blood mononuclear cells (PBMCs), collected at new diagnosis, from a patient treated with antithyroid drugs.

For the CDR3, the DNA is TGCAGCGTTGGAGAGGGTCATGAGCAGTTCTTC. It yields the protein CSVGEGHEQFF. The chain employs TRBV29-1 and TRBJ2-1; tentative D call: TRBD2 (5 bases). CDR3 length: 11 amino acids. The V end lost 4 bases, the J end lost 8 bases, and 9 bases lay between the germline ends. CDR1 is SQVTM, CDR2 ANQGSEA, per germline.